The next 16 T cell receptor beta chains were all read from a single sample in a study of circulating and synovial CD4+ cells in juvenile arthritis. Method: immunoSEQ multiplex PCR; TCRdb's copy keeps in-frame clones and lacks some. The sample consists of approximately 35,000 clones, 90% to 95% of them appearing once. Sample: CD4+ T cells from blood. The receptors here all came from a human donor with juvenile idiopathic arthritis.

The CDR3 reads CASSRSADTQYF. CDR3 coding DNA: TGTGCCAGCAGCCGGAGCGCAGATACGCAGTATTTT. This chain joins TRBV7-9 and TRBJ2-3; D gene ambiguous. The ends were cut back, 5 bases at V and 4 bases at J, with 7 bases in the middle. Germline lookup yields CDR1 SEHNR and CDR2 FQNEAQ (reference sequence). This CDR3 is 12 amino acids long. Based on the CDR3 plus reference TRBV7-9 and TRBJ2-3, the full variable domain is DTGVSQNPRHKITKRGQNVTFRCDPISEHNRLYWYRQTLGQGPEFLTYFQNEAQLEKSRLLSDRFSAERPKGSFSTLEIQRTEQGDSAMYLCASSRSADTQYFGPGTRLTVL.

This chain connects TRBV6-1 to TRBJ2-7; TRBD1 aligns across 8 bases. J gave up 1 base and V 1 base, and 9 bases lay outside the gene matches. Per the germline V gene, CDR1 is MNHNS and CDR2 is SASEGT. CDR3 length: 17 amino acids. CDR3 sequence (DNA): TGTGCCAGCAGTGAAGTGGGTAGGAGACAGGGGTCCTACGAGCAGTACTTC. It encodes CASSEVGRRQGSYEQYF.

The rearrangement joins TRBV4-3 to TRBJ2-1, with TRBD2 matching over 7 bases. Per germline, CDR1 LGHNA and CDR2 YSLEER. The CDR3 sequence is 15 residues long. Trimming took 0 bases from V and 14 from J; bases not matched to a gene: 13. CDR3 amino acids: CASSQEASGQPREFF. The DNA for the CDR3 is TGCGCCAGCAGCCAAGAGGCTAGCGGACAACCAAGGGAGTTCTTC.

As to this clone: Other DNA sequences in this specimen translate into the identical CDR3. This rearrangement joins TRBV28 to TRBJ1-6; TRBD1 matches 11 bases. This CDR3 comprises 15 residues. Germline CDR1 reads MDHEN; CDR2 reads SYDVKM. The ends lost 8 bases at V and 1 base at J; junction bases unmatched: 1. The CDR3 loop reads CASWDRGSYNSPLHF. CDR3 nucleotide sequence: TGTGCCAGCTGGGACAGGGGGTCCTATAATTCACCCCTCCACTTT. Combining the CDR3 with reference TRBV28 and TRBJ1-6 gives the whole variable domain DVKVTQSSRYLVKRTGEKVFLECVQDMDHENMFWYRQDPGLGLRLIYFSYDVKMKEKGDIPEGYSVSREKKERFSLILESASTNQTSMYLCASWDRGSYNSPLHFGNGTRLTVT.

This chain links TRBV2 with TRBJ2-7; 9 positions agree with TRBD2. The CDR3 has 15 residues. From germline, CDR1 is SNHLY and CDR2 FYNNEI. The ends lost 8 bases at V and 5 bases at J; junction bases unmatched: 13. The CDR3 bases are TGTGCCAGCGTCGGCGGGGGGGCCGTTGAAAACGAGCAGTACTTC. It encodes CASVGGGAVENEQYF.

This clone was picked up one time. The chain links TRBV29-1 to TRBJ1-4, with no clear D. Per germline, CDR1 SQVTM and CDR2 ANQGSEA. V was clipped by 0 bases and J by 3 bases, with 5 bases between them. This CDR3 has 13 amino acids. In nucleotides, the CDR3 is TGCAGCGTTGAAGATAGCCCTAATGAAAAACTGTTTTTT. Residues: CSVEDSPNEKLFF.

The V call is TRBV11-2, the J call TRBJ1-1; D might be TRBD1 (5 bases). V lost 1 base, J lost 7 bases, and 13 bases lay in between. Germline CDR1 SGHAT, CDR2 FQNNGV. The CDR3 runs 14 residues. The CDR3 sequence: CASSLGAGTIEAFF. Here the CDR3 DNA reads TGTGCCAGCAGCTTAGGAGCGGGGACCATTGAAGCTTTCTTT.

The chain joins TRBV10-3 to TRBJ1-2; 9 bases fit TRBD1. This CDR3 comprises 16 residues. Trimming removed 0 bases from V and 3 bases from J; junction bases left unmatched: 5. Germline V gene lookup returns CDR1 ENHRY and CDR2 SYGVKD. CDR3 in DNA: TGTGCCATCAGTGAGTCGCCTAGGACAGGGGACTATGGCTACACCTTC. The encoded protein is CAISESPRTGDYGYTF.

J is TRBJ2-1 and V is TRBV5-1; 10 nucleotides agree with TRBD2. The CDR3 runs 13 residues. Germline-derived CDR1 and CDR2 are SGHRS and YFSETQ. J lost 16 bases, V lost 3 bases, and 10 bases had no gene match. CDR3 nucleotide sequence: TGCGCCAGCAGCTCCCCGGGACTAGCGAAAATCTTCTTC. Translation gives CASSSPGLAKIFF.

The rearrangement uses TRBV28 and TRBJ1-5, with D maybe TRBD1 (5 bases). The V end was cut by 4 bases, the J end by 5 bases, with 18 bases between. The CDR3 sequence is 16 residues long. CDR1 MDHEN and CDR2 SYDVKM come from the germline V gene. CDR3 amino acids: CASSYPRQIIHQPQHF. In DNA, the CDR3 is TGTGCCAGCAGTTATCCAAGACAGATCATCCATCAGCCCCAGCATTTT. The entire variable domain, with the rest obtained from reference TRBV28 and TRBJ1-5, is as follows: DVKVTQSSRYLVKRTGEKVFLECVQDMDHENMFWYRQDPGLGLRLIYFSYDVKMKEKGDIPEGYSVSREKKERFSLILESASTNQTSMYLCASSYPRQIIHQPQHFGDGTRLSIL.

This chain joins TRBV10-3 and TRBJ2-1, with 11 bases matching TRBD2. This CDR3 has 15 amino acids. The germline V gene has CDR1 ENHRY and CDR2 SYGVKD. The V segment lost 6 bases and the J segment 5 bases; nucleotides outside the gene matches: 6. CDR3 amino acids: CAISLLAGADNEQFF. In DNA, the CDR3 is TGTGCCATCAGCCTACTAGCGGGGGCCGACAATGAGCAGTTCTTC.

The CDR3, as DNA: TGTGCCTGGAGTGTACTAGCGGGGGGGCGAGAGACCCAGTACTTC. It is translated as CAWSVLAGGRETQYF. The chain has TRBV30 and TRBJ2-5; TRBD2 aligns across 13 bases. V shed 0 bases and J 4 bases; nucleotides not matched to a gene: 2. This CDR3 has 15 amino acids. Germline V gives CDR1 GTSNPN, CDR2 SVGIG (reference sequence).

This chain uses TRBV27 with TRBJ2-7; TRBD2 is a possible D gene (6 bases). Trimming took off 3 bases at V and 3 bases at J, with 15 bases between the two ends. The CDR3 extends over 15 amino acids. Germline CDR1 and CDR2: MNHEY and SMNVEV (reference sequence). Here the CDR3 DNA reads TGTGCCAGCAGTTTGGGGGGAGCATCATTCTACGAGCAGTACTTC. Protein sequence: CASSLGGASFYEQYF.

This clone occurred once. The rearrangement links TRBV27 to TRBJ2-7; D perhaps matches TRBD2 (6 bases). Germline V lookup: CDR1 MNHEY, CDR2 SMNVEV (reference sequence). The CDR3 contains 15 residues. V was clipped by 8 bases and J by 2 bases, with 19 bases between them. CDR3 sequence reads: CASRSGTYATYEQYF. DNA for the CDR3: TGTGCCAGCCGATCCGGGACTTATGCTACCTACGAGCAGTACTTC.

This clone came up once. The J gene is TRBJ1-4, the V gene TRBV6-6; a possible D gene is TRBD1 (5 bases). Germline V CDR1 and CDR2: MNHNY, SVGAGI (reference sequence). The CDR3 runs to 15 residues. Trimming removed 0 bases at V and 3 bases at J, with 8 bases between. The CDR3 loop is CASSYSRQPNEKLFF. The CDR3 region has the DNA TGTGCCAGCAGTTACTCGCGACAGCCTAATGAAAAACTGTTTTTT.

This chain links TRBV7-8 with TRBJ1-5, with D perhaps matching TRBD1 (5 bases). CDR3 size: 16 residues. Germline V gene data show CDR1 as SGHVS and CDR2 as FQNEAQ. V lost 1 base and J lost 0, with 10 bases in between. CDR3 sequence: CASSLEGVGSNQPQHF. CDR3 in DNA: TGTGCCAGCAGCTTAGAAGGGGTTGGTAGCAATCAGCCCCAGCATTTT.